This passage covers 8 T cell receptor beta chains from one sample sequenced in a study of T cells in Graves' hyperthyroidism and ophthalmopathy. From RNA transcripts, TCR beta CDR3 regions were amplified. An initial round of RT-PCR targeting the TCR CDR3 relied on the HTBI primer set. Each CDR3 protein is one row after TCRdb ran MiXCR on the multiplex PCR reads. This sample has fewer than 650,000 distinct CDR3 sequences; approximately 49% occur once, and the top ten carry about two fifths. Input material: peripheral blood or thyroid tissue (not recorded which). These TCRs come from an adult woman with Graves' disease, either hyperthyroidism or ophthalmopathy (not recorded which).

This clonotype has only a few counts. This chain links TRBV5-1 with TRBJ2-2; no clear D. The V end was cut by 0 bases, the J end by 1 base, with 7 bases between. The length of the CDR3 is 15 residues. Looked up from germline, CDR1 is SGHRS and CDR2 is YFSETQ. The CDR3 DNA follows: TGCGCCAGCAGCTTGGAGGCTGTGAACACCGGGGAGCTGTTTTTT. Translation: CASSLEAVNTGELFF. Complete variable domain (other parts from reference TRBV5-1 and TRBJ2-2): KAGVTQTPRYLIKTRGQQVTLSCSPISGHRSVSWYQQTPGQGLQFLFEYFSETQRNKGNFPGRFSGRQFSNSRSEMNVSTLELGDSALYLCASSLEAVNTGELFFGEGSRLTVL.

This clonotype came up many times. V and J are TRBV7-9 and TRBJ2-7, with D possibly being TRBD1 or TRBD2 (5 bases each). There are 12 residues in the CDR3. The ends were cut back, 7 bases at V and 7 bases at J, with 14 bases in the middle. Germline V gives CDR1 SEHNR, CDR2 FQNEAQ (reference sequence). CDR3: CASTTLGEEQYF. The CDR3 DNA is TGTGCCAGCACCACCTTGGGGGAAGAGCAGTACTTC. Filled out from reference TRBV7-9 and TRBJ2-7, the complete variable domain reads DTGVSQNPRHKITKRGQNVTFRCDPISEHNRLYWYRQTLGQGPEFLTYFQNEAQLEKSRLLSDRFSAERPKGSFSTLEIQRTEQGDSAMYLCASTTLGEEQYFGPGTRLTVT.

To note about this clonotype: A much larger clone sits a single nucleotide away, making a read error possible. This chain uses TRBV9 with TRBJ1-4, with 8 bases aligning to TRBD1. The CDR3 consists of 15 residues. Germline values: CDR1 SGDLS, CDR2 YYNGEE. CDR3 sequence reads: CASSVDRAANEELFF. The CDR3 DNA sequence: TGTGCCAGCAGCGTGGACAGGGCGGCTAATGAAGAACTGTTTTTT.

Only a few counts were recorded for this clonotype. At one end the junction does not follow the germline gene, possibly because of a read error. V usage is TRBV24-1 and J usage is TRBJ2-5; unclear D gene. Germline CDR1 is KGHDR and CDR2 is SFDVKD. The CDR3 is 11 residues long. CDR3 DNA sequence: TGTGCCAGCAGTTCGGACGGGACCCAGTACTTC. Translated, it gives CASSSDGTQYF.

This clonotype was detected ten times or more. The chain uses TRBV29-1 and TRBJ2-5, with D tentatively TRBD1 (5 bases). Trimming shortened V by 3 bases and J by 3 bases, and 11 bases separated the two germline ends. The germline V gene has CDR1 SQVTM and CDR2 ANQGSEA. This CDR3 region has 13 residues. The CDR3 loop is CSVEGQYKETQYF. DNA for the CDR3: TGCAGCGTTGAGGGGCAGTATAAAGAGACCCAGTACTTC.

This clonotype has at least ten counts. V and J are TRBV6-2 or TRBV6-3 and TRBJ1-5; D possibly corresponds to TRBD1 (6 bases). The CDR3 sequence is 14 residues long. CDR1 is MNHEY and CDR2 is SVGEGT in the germline V gene. Trimming shortened V by 4 bases and J by 5 bases, and 12 bases separated the two germline ends. The CDR3 sequence is CASSSRTEDQPQHF. The CDR3 nucleotides are TGTGCCAGCAGTTCCCGGACAGAAGATCAGCCCCAGCATTTT.

This clonotype was found many times. The V and J genes are TRBV6-5 and TRBJ1-6; D perhaps matches TRBD1 (5 bases). The germline gives CDR1 MNHEY, CDR2 SVGAGI. Trimming shortened V by 5 bases and J by 6 bases, and 14 bases separated the two germline ends. This CDR3 has 15 residues. This CDR3 reads CASSGQGLSNSPLHF. In DNA, the CDR3 is TGTGCCAGCAGTGGTCAGGGTTTGAGTAATTCACCCCTCCACTTT.

The V and J genes are TRBV5-1 and TRBJ2-2, with unresolved D. The CDR3 consists of 18 residues. The V end was cut by 0 bases, the J end by 5 bases, with 20 bases between. CDR1 and CDR2 (germline): SGHRS, YFSETQ. For the CDR3, the DNA is TGCGCCAGCAGCTTGGGTATCAGTTCCCTCAACCCAACCGGGGAGCTGTTTTTT. Its translation is CASSLGISSLNPTGELFF. The entire variable domain, with the rest obtained from reference TRBV5-1 and TRBJ2-2, is as follows: KAGVTQTPRYLIKTRGQQVTLSCSPISGHRSVSWYQQTPGQGLQFLFEYFSETQRNKGNFPGRFSGRQFSNSRSEMNVSTLELGDSALYLCASSLGISSLNPTGELFFGEGSRLTVL.